The 30 T cell receptor beta chains in this list originate from one sample, sequenced in a study of cytomegalovirus exposure and HLA in healthy donors. PCR was performed using 60 Vbeta and 13 Jbeta primers. Measured with immunoSEQ multiplex PCR; TCRdb has only the in-frame clones, and not every one. The table has more than 80,000 clones, around 79% seen once; the top ten hold under 6%. Sequenced: PBMCs. These TCRs come from a young man in good health and CMV-seropositive.

V usage is TRBV29-1 and J usage is TRBJ2-1, with a tentative D call TRBD1 (5 bases). The CDR3 covers 12 residues. Germline values: CDR1 SQVTM, CDR2 ANQGSEA. V lost 4 bases and J 5 bases, leaving 9 bases between the germline ends. In DNA, the CDR3 is TGCAGCGTTGGGACACCTAACAATGAGCAGTTCTTC. Residues: CSVGTPNNEQFF.

CDR3 in DNA: TGTGCCAGTAGTGAAAGCGGGGCGACACTGGATGAGCAGTTCTTC. Its translation: CASSESGATLDEQFF. The chain is built from TRBV19 and TRBJ2-1; 7 bases are shared with TRBD2. J gave up 8 bases and V 5 bases, and 12 bases lay outside the gene matches. The CDR3 length is 15 residues. Looked up from germline, CDR1 is LNHDA and CDR2 is SQIVND (reference sequence).

In this sample, this clone turned up a few times. The rearrangement links TRBV2 to TRBJ1-1, with 9 bases fitting TRBD1. V shed 4 bases and J 3 bases; nucleotides not matched to a gene: 6. Per the germline V gene, CDR1 is SNHLY and CDR2 is FYNNEI. The CDR3 sequence is 15 residues long. This CDR3 reads CASSVSGQGDTEAFF. The CDR3 region has the DNA TGTGCCAGCAGTGTTTCGGGACAGGGTGACACTGAAGCTTTCTTT.

This clone was seen more than once but under ten times. The V gene is TRBV6-5, the J gene TRBJ1-5, with a tentative D call TRBD1 (6 bases). Germline loops: CDR1 MNHEY, CDR2 SVGAGI. This CDR3 is 14 amino acids long. V shed 6 bases and J shed 3 bases, with 12 bases lying between them. CDR3 sequence reads: CASRSGQFNQPQHF. CDR3 bases: TGTGCCAGCAGAAGCGGACAGTTCAATCAGCCCCAGCATTTT.

The CDR3 nucleotides read TGTGCCAGCAGCCCAGAGACAGGGAGCACTGAAGCTTTCTTT. Encoded protein: CASSPETGSTEAFF. The chain joins TRBV7-6 to TRBJ1-1; 7 nucleotides align to TRBD1. Germline V gene data show CDR1 as SGHVS and CDR2 as FNYEAQ. Germline trimming cut 5 bases from V and 4 bases from J; bases unmatched to any gene: 7. This CDR3 comprises 14 residues.

The rearrangement uses TRBV29-1 and TRBJ2-5; D unclear. Trimming pared 4 bases from V and 5 bases from J, leaving 11 bases between. CDR1 and CDR2 (germline): SQVTM, ANQGSEA. The length of the CDR3 is 12 residues. CDR3 in amino acids: CSVVSSRETQYF. As DNA, the CDR3 is TGCAGCGTTGTGTCTAGTAGGGAGACCCAGTACTTC.

This clone was detected only a few times. This chain links TRBV19 with TRBJ1-1; D is undetermined. The CDR3 extends over 14 amino acids. Germline loops: CDR1 LNHDA, CDR2 SQIVND (reference sequence). V dropped 6 bases and J dropped 7 bases, with 18 bases sitting between them. The CDR3 region is CASRTGSGWNEAFF. As DNA, the CDR3 is TGTGCCAGTAGAACGGGGAGCGGGTGGAATGAAGCTTTCTTT.

The J gene is TRBJ1-3, the V gene TRBV6-6, with D possibly TRBD1 on 5 matching bases. This CDR3 comprises 15 residues. Germline V gene sequence: CDR1 MNHNY, CDR2 SVGAGI (reference sequence). Trimming pared 10 bases from V and 3 bases from J, leaving 19 bases between. DNA for the CDR3: TGTGCCACCCTGACAGCCGGAAGATTTGGAAACACCATATATTTT. Amino acids: CATLTAGRFGNTIYF.

The V call is TRBV7-8, the J call TRBJ2-7; tentative D call: TRBD1 (6 bases). There are 14 residues in the CDR3. V lost 7 bases and J lost 5, with 18 bases in between. The germline V gene encodes CDR1 SGHVS and CDR2 FQNEAQ. Here the CDR3 DNA reads TGTGCCAGCATCCAACCGGGACACGGAAACGAGCAGTACTTC. Amino acid sequence: CASIQPGHGNEQYF.

The V and J genes are TRBV19 and TRBJ2-7, with TRBD2 matching over 7 bases. The CDR3 sequence is 13 residues long. V lost 0 bases, J lost 7 bases, and 3 bases stayed unmatched. Germline values: CDR1 LNHDA, CDR2 SQIVND (reference sequence). The CDR3 reads CASSIDPGGEQYF. In nucleotides, the CDR3 is TGTGCCAGTAGTATAGATCCGGGAGGAGAGCAGTACTTC.

The rearrangement uses TRBV16 and TRBJ1-1, with D unclear. Germline-derived CDR1 and CDR2 are KGHSY and FQNENV. Deletions cut 4 bases from V and 4 bases from J, with 13 bases between. This CDR3 spans 14 amino acids. The CDR3 DNA reads as TGTGCCAGCAGCCGAGGGAGGTCGGCCACTGAAGCTTTCTTT. Translating gives CASSRGRSATEAFF. The whole variable domain, remainder taken from reference TRBV16 and TRBJ1-1, is GEEVAQTPKHLVRGEGQKAKLYCAPIKGHSYVFWYQQVLKNEFKFLISFQNENVFDETGMPKERFSAKCLPNSPCSLEIQATKLEDSAVYFCASSRGRSATEAFFGQGTRLTVV.

The rearrangement uses TRBV11-2 and TRBJ1-1, with unresolved D. Trimming took off 3 bases at V and 8 bases at J, with 16 bases between the two ends. Germline CDR1 SGHAT, CDR2 FQNNGV. The CDR3 spans 14 residues. DNA for the CDR3: TGTGCCAGCAGCTTTGAGGGCGTACCCCGGGAAGCTTTCTTT. Its protein is CASSFEGVPREAFF.

This clone appeared once. The chain's CDR3 is CASSRVSQLETQYF. CDR3 nucleotides: TGTGCCAGCAGTCGGGTCTCCCAACTAGAGACCCAGTACTTC. This chain links TRBV27 with TRBJ2-5; no clear D. V lost 5 bases to trimming and J lost 4 bases, with 14 bases between them. Germline V gene sequence: CDR1 MNHEY, CDR2 SMNVEV (reference sequence). CDR3 size: 14 residues.

This sequence joins TRBV4-1 and TRBJ2-7; 7 bases fit TRBD2. Germline V gene sequence: CDR1 MGHRA, CDR2 YSYEKL. The V gene end was trimmed by 1 base and the J gene end by 3 bases; junction bases not matched to a gene: 12. The CDR3 extends over 17 amino acids. CDR3 nucleotide sequence: TGCGCCAGCAGCCAAGGGGCCAGCGGGGCCAGGCGCTACGAGCAGTACTTC. Translated, it gives CASSQGASGARRYEQYF.

This chain links TRBV15 with TRBJ2-7; D perhaps matches TRBD1 (6 bases). The germline V gene has CDR1 LNHNV and CDR2 YYDKDF (reference sequence). The length of the CDR3 is 15 residues. Trimming pared 5 bases from V and 0 bases from J, leaving 14 bases between. CDR3 sequence (DNA): TGTGCCACCAGCCTAGAACAGGGAACCTCCTACGAGCAGTACTTC. Protein: CATSLEQGTSYEQYF.

V is TRBV6-5 and J is TRBJ2-1; 10 bases align to TRBD2. The V gene's germline CDR1 is MNHEY and CDR2 SVGAGI. V was pared by 2 bases and J by 5 bases, with 3 bases of the junction left unmatched. The CDR3 is 15 amino acids. CDR3 sequence (DNA): TGTGCCAGCAGTTACCTGACTAGCGGGCACAATGAGCAGTTCTTC. Residues: CASSYLTSGHNEQFF.

V and J are TRBV9 and TRBJ2-3; D is ambiguous. From germline, CDR1 is SGDLS and CDR2 YYNGEE. The CDR3 contains 16 residues. The V gene lost 0 bases and the J gene lost 7 bases, with 18 bases spanning the gap. CDR3 nucleotide sequence: TGTGCCAGCAGCGTAGATTCCCAAACGAGTCCCCATACGCAGTATTTT. As protein: CASSVDSQTSPHTQYF.

The rearrangement uses TRBV5-1 and TRBJ2-2, with TRBD2 identical over 9 bases. Germline assignment: CDR1 SGHRS and CDR2 YFSETQ. The CDR3 covers 16 residues. J gave up 4 bases and V 3 bases, and 7 bases lay outside the gene matches. CDR3 DNA sequence: TGCGCCAGCAGCTCCCAGACTAGCGGAATCACCGGGGAGCTGTTTTTT. Translating it yields CASSSQTSGITGELFF.

The CDR3 loop reads CAKLLAGANVLTF. The DNA of the CDR3 is TGTGCCAAACTTCTAGCTGGGGCCAACGTCCTGACTTTC. This chain uses TRBV7-9 with TRBJ2-6; D ambiguous. The CDR3 consists of 13 residues. V lost 10 bases and J lost 2, with 9 bases in between. CDR1 SEHNR and CDR2 FQNEAQ come from the germline V gene (reference sequence).

Worth noting for this clone: Relative to the germline gene, one junction end is altered; a read error may explain this. The chain uses TRBV7-9 and TRBJ1-1; D remains ambiguous. Germline-derived CDR1 and CDR2 are SEHNR and FQNEAQ (reference sequence). The CDR3 totals 13 residues. The CDR3 nucleotides are TGTTCCAGCAGAGGAGCCATGAACACTGAAGCTTTCTTT. Amino acids: CSSRGAMNTEAFF.

The V and J genes are TRBV12-5 and TRBJ1-5, with TRBD1 matching over 7 bases. CDR1 is LGHNT and CDR2 is FRNRAP in the germline V gene. The CDR3 has 14 residues. Losses at the gene ends were 11 bases for V and 0 bases for J; bases not matched to a gene: 7. The CDR3 region is CAGGTEDSNQPQHF. The CDR3 DNA reads as TGTGCTGGAGGGACAGAGGATAGCAATCAGCCCCAGCATTTT. The full variable domain, completed using reference TRBV12-5 and TRBJ1-5, is DARVTQTPRHKVTEMGQEVTMRCQPILGHNTVFWYRQTMMQGLELLAYFRNRAPLDDSGMPKDRFSAEMPDATLATLKIQPSEPRDSAVYFCAGGTEDSNQPQHFGDGTRLSIL.

This clone was picked up one time. The rearrangement links TRBV29-1 to TRBJ1-1, with 9 positions matching TRBD1. The CDR3 spans 11 residues. J lost 12 bases, V lost 6 bases, and 8 bases had no gene match. Germline V gene data show CDR1 as SQVTM and CDR2 as ANQGSEA. CDR3 in DNA: TGCAGCGTATACCGGACAGGGGAAACTTTCTTT. Its protein product is CSVYRTGETFF.

This clone was seen just once. The gene calls are TRBV25-1 and TRBJ2-7; D gene unclear. Germline CDR1 MGHDK, CDR2 SYGVNS. This CDR3 is built from 14 residues. V gave up 2 bases and J gave up 0 bases, with 8 bases separating them. CDR3 sequence (DNA): TGTGCCAGCAGTGAACAAACGGTCTCCTACGAGCAGTACTTC. Amino acids: CASSEQTVSYEQYF.

V gene TRBV7-3 combines with J gene TRBJ2-7, with TRBD2 matching 7 bases. The trim removed 5 bases at V and 5 bases at J, leaving 6 bases unmatched. Germline lookup yields CDR1 SGHTA and CDR2 FQGTGA. This CDR3 spans 13 amino acids. The CDR3: CASSPSRGDEQYF. The DNA for the CDR3 is TGTGCCAGCAGCCCCAGTCGGGGGGACGAGCAGTACTTC.

Many counts were recorded for this clone. V gene TRBV28 combines with J gene TRBJ2-1; TRBD2 is a possible D gene (6 bases). CDR1 and CDR2 (germline): MDHEN, SYDVKM. The CDR3 sequence is 15 residues long. Trimming took off 3 bases at V and 10 bases at J, with 19 bases between the two ends. The CDR3 loop reads CASSFLGEEGDEQFF. CDR3 nucleotides: TGTGCCAGCAGTTTTTTGGGGGAGGAGGGAGACGAGCAGTTCTTC.

The chain joins TRBV6-5 to TRBJ1-5; 8 bases map to TRBD1. The V gene's germline CDR1 is MNHEY and CDR2 SVGAGI. Germline trimming cut 6 bases from V and 6 bases from J; bases unmatched to any gene: 10. The CDR3 runs to 15 residues. The CDR3 DNA is TGTGCCAGCAGCCCTACGCAGGGGGCAAGTCAGCCCCAGCATTTT. Translated: CASSPTQGASQPQHF.

The chain couples TRBV28 to TRBJ1-4; TRBD1 agrees at 8 bases. Trimming took 6 bases from V and 5 from J; bases not matched to a gene: 8. The CDR3 is made up of 15 amino acids. CDR1 and CDR2 (germline): MDHEN, SYDVKM. CDR3 nucleotides: TGTGCCAGCAGGTCCCACAGGGGGGCAAATGAAAAACTGTTTTTT. Translation gives CASRSHRGANEKLFF.

Only one count was recorded for this clone. The CDR3 DNA is TGTGCCAGCAGTTACGAGGCGGGGACCTACAATGAGCAGTTCTTC. Translating gives CASSYEAGTYNEQFF. The chain uses TRBV6-6 and TRBJ2-1; D perhaps matches TRBD2 (6 bases). Per the germline V gene, CDR1 is MNHNY and CDR2 is SVGAGI (reference sequence). Trimming pared 2 bases from V and 2 bases from J, leaving 10 bases between. CDR3 length equals 15 residues.

The chain has TRBV28 and TRBJ2-3; 10 nucleotides line up with TRBD2. Germline V gene sequence: CDR1 MDHEN, CDR2 SYDVKM. This CDR3 comprises 15 residues. The V and J ends lost 6 bases and 2 bases, in that order; junction bases with no gene match: 5. As DNA, the CDR3 is TGTGCCAGCAGCCGTGGACTAGCGGCCACAGATACGCAGTATTTT. This gives the protein CASSRGLAATDTQYF.

The chain is built from TRBV9 and TRBJ2-3; D not resolved. CDR3 length: 14 amino acids. Trimming shortened V by 0 bases and J by 2 bases, and 7 bases separated the two germline ends. CDR1 is SGDLS and CDR2 is YYNGEE in the germline V gene. In DNA form, the CDR3 reads TGTGCCAGCAGCGTAGGTCCTAACACAGATACGCAGTATTTT. Translating gives CASSVGPNTDTQYF.